The clone carrying this T cell receptor beta chain has a single count. Its matching antigen is unknown. PCR primers comprised 60 Vbeta and 13 Jbeta primers. Sequencing used immunoSEQ multiplex PCR; TCRdb keeps in-frame clones, though not all of them. The sample includes approximately 89,000 clones, roughly 58% of them seen just once. This record belongs to a study of cytomegalovirus exposure and HLA in healthy donors. Study in general: When 350 to 400 donors were genotyped, approximately 81% of them were found to fall in the Caucasian-associated ancestry cluster.

Study-wide results and caveats: The majority of TCR sequences were rare, yet some public TCRs appeared in many donors. Excluded were some V segments that proved indistinguishable, including TRBV6-2 and TRBV6-3.

The CDR3 spans 14 residues. Between the trimmed V and J ends, which lost 6 bases and 6 bases, there was a span of 15 bases. Germline V lookup: CDR1 MNHEY, CDR2 SMNVEV (reference sequence). The rearrangement uses TRBV27 and TRBJ2-1, with D possibly TRBD1 on 6 matching bases. The sample taken for sequencing was PBMCs. This TCR derives from a woman in her 30s in good health and CMV-seropositive. The CDR3: CASSRYLQGNEQFF. The CDR3 coding sequence is TGTGCCAGCAGCCGATACCTACAGGGCAATGAGCAGTTCTTC.